These 19 T cell receptor beta chains share one sample of origin, sequenced in a study of T cells after yellow fever vaccination. TCRdb called the 5' RACE reads again in MiXCR, with one record for every CDR3 protein. The profile shows around 110,000 distinct CDR3 sequences, 7% to 8.5% of them singletons. Material: CD8+ T cells sorted from PBMCs, obtained 45 days after the yellow fever booster vaccination. The receptor source for this set is a man under 40 who received the YFV17D yellow fever vaccine.

Remarks on this clonotype: Since a much larger clone is just one base distant, this may be a read error. This chain links TRBV20-1 with TRBJ1-5; D gene unclear. This CDR3 has 16 residues. From germline, CDR1 is DFQATT and CDR2 SNEGSKA (reference sequence). V was cut by 6 bases and J by 2 bases, with 20 bases left in between. In DNA form, the CDR3 reads TGCAGTGCCAGCCGGCAGAGGATTTCGGGCAATCAGCCCCAGCATTTT. Its protein is CSASRQRISGNQPQHF.

This clonotype occurred many times. V and J are TRBV29-1 and TRBJ2-1, with TRBD2 matching 11 bases. The CDR3 extends over 14 amino acids. Unmatched junction bases numbered 5, after V lost 8 bases and J lost 2 bases. Germline-derived CDR1 and CDR2 are SQVTM and ANQGSEA. DNA of the CDR3: TGCAGCCCAGAGGGACTAGCGGCCTACAATGAGCAGTTCTTC. Residues: CSPEGLAAYNEQFF.

The table lists this clonotype with a few counts. This chain connects TRBV28 to TRBJ1-3, with a weak D call TRBD1 (6 bases). The CDR3 has 13 residues. Trimming pared 8 bases from V and 7 bases from J, leaving 15 bases between. Germline V lookup: CDR1 MDHEN, CDR2 SYDVKM. CDR3 in amino acids: CASHGTHGNTIYF. CDR3 DNA: TGTGCCAGCCACGGGACACATGGGAACACCATATATTTT.

In this sample, this clonotype turned up many times. The chain combines TRBV9 with TRBJ2-2; tentatively, D is TRBD2 (6 bases). Germline assignment: CDR1 SGDLS and CDR2 YYNGEE. V lost 2 bases to trimming and J lost 4 bases, with 9 bases between them. The CDR3 consists of 14 residues. The CDR3 reads CASSVVAATGELFF. The CDR3 nucleotides read TGTGCCAGCAGCGTGGTAGCGGCCACCGGGGAGCTGTTTTTT. Supplemented by reference TRBV9 and TRBJ2-2, the full variable domain reads DSGVTQTPKHLITATGQRVTLRCSPRSGDLSVYWYQQSLDQGLQFLIQYYNGEERAKGNILERFSAQQFPDLHSELNLSSLELGDSALYFCASSVVAATGELFFGEGSRLTVL.

This clonotype was detected ten times or more. The V gene is TRBV11-3, the J gene TRBJ2-4; D possibly corresponds to TRBD2 (6 bases). Germline V gene lookup returns CDR1 SGHNT and CDR2 YENEEA. The CDR3 is made up of 16 amino acids. V was clipped by 0 bases and J by 0 bases, with 9 bases between them. In DNA, the CDR3 is TGTGCCAGCAGCTTAGATGTCGGGAGAGCCAAAAACATTCAGTACTTC. Its protein product is CASSLDVGRAKNIQYF.

This clonotype was seen many times. This chain joins TRBV3-1 and TRBJ2-3, with TRBD1 matching over 7 bases. CDR3 length: 15 residues. CDR1 is LGHDT, CDR2 YNNKEL, per germline (reference sequence). V lost 1 base, J lost 5 bases, and 6 bases stayed unmatched. Here the CDR3 DNA reads TGTGCCAGCAGCCAAGTAGACAGGGCAGGAGATACGCAGTATTTT. Translated, it gives CASSQVDRAGDTQYF.

The chain employs TRBV7-2 and TRBJ2-3; D is uncertain. Germline CDR1 is SGHTA and CDR2 is FQGNSA. This CDR3 is 15 amino acids long. Trimming removed 2 bases at V and 8 bases at J, with 17 bases between. CDR3 coding DNA: TGTGCCAGCAGCTTACCAGCACCTACATCAGTTACGCAGTATTTT. Translation: CASSLPAPTSVTQYF.

This clonotype was seen only a few times. The V call is TRBV29-1, the J call TRBJ2-2; the match to TRBD2 covers 9 bases. The junction had 11 bases not matched to a gene; V was cut back by 6 bases and J by 0 bases. This CDR3 contains 17 residues. Germline loops: CDR1 SQVTM, CDR2 ANQGSEA. The CDR3 region is CSVTPRLAETNTGELFF. As DNA, the CDR3 is TGCAGCGTGACTCCGAGACTAGCGGAGACGAACACCGGGGAGCTGTTTTTT.

The chain employs TRBV15 and TRBJ2-7; D may be TRBD1 or TRBD2 (6 bases each). Germline assignment: CDR1 LNHNV and CDR2 YYDKDF (reference sequence). The CDR3 runs 16 residues. Trimming cost V 0 bases and J 3 bases, with 15 bases left between them. CDR3 sequence reads: CATSREGGPVIYEQYF. The DNA of the CDR3 is TGTGCCACCAGCAGAGAGGGGGGCCCGGTAATCTACGAGCAGTACTTC.

In its sample, this clonotype was seen many times. The V and J genes are TRBV7-2 and TRBJ2-5, with 11 bases fitting TRBD2. Germline-derived CDR1 and CDR2 are SGHTA and FQGNSA. CDR3 length: 15 amino acids. V gave up 5 bases and J gave up 4 bases; unmatched junction bases: 6. CDR3 protein: CASSQTSGSAETQYF. CDR3 coding DNA: TGTGCCAGCAGCCAAACTAGCGGGAGTGCAGAGACCCAGTACTTC.

There are many counts of this clonotype. The V gene is TRBV11-2, the J gene TRBJ2-1, with 9 bases identical to TRBD2. The CDR3 runs 16 residues. Germline V lookup: CDR1 SGHAT, CDR2 FQNNGV. The J segment lost 0 bases and the V segment lost 6 bases, leaving 6 bases of the junction unmatched. The CDR3 region has the DNA TGTGCCAGCAGGCCGAGCGGGGGGAGCTCCTACAATGAGCAGTTCTTC. Its translation: CASRPSGGSSYNEQFF.

This clonotype was seen ten or more times. This sequence joins TRBV4-3 and TRBJ2-7; TRBD1 agrees at 8 bases. CDR3 length: 15 amino acids. Germline lookup yields CDR1 LGHNA and CDR2 YSLEER. J lost 5 bases, V lost 1 base, and 7 bases had no gene match. The chain's CDR3 is CASSQGRTGFDEQYF. CDR3 coding DNA: TGCGCCAGCAGCCAAGGTCGGACAGGGTTTGACGAGCAGTACTTC.

This clonotype was seen repeatedly, ten times or more. V usage is TRBV29-1 and J usage is TRBJ2-2; 7 positions agree with TRBD2. CDR1 and CDR2 (germline): SQVTM, ANQGSEA. The CDR3 contains 14 residues. V trimming: 4 bases; J trimming: 4 bases; junction bases outside the gene matches: 6. CDR3 nucleotides: TGCAGCGTTGGGGCGGGAGAATTCACCGGGGAGCTGTTTTTT. Encoded protein: CSVGAGEFTGELFF.

The V call is TRBV7-2, the J call TRBJ2-7; 7 bases align to TRBD1. The V gene end was trimmed by 4 bases and the J gene end by 5 bases; junction bases not matched to a gene: 8. This CDR3 comprises 14 residues. Germline values: CDR1 SGHTA, CDR2 FQGNSA. The CDR3 loop is CASSSLGQVHEQYF. The CDR3, as DNA: TGTGCCAGCAGCTCCCTAGGACAGGTCCACGAGCAGTACTTC.

In this sample, this clonotype turned up many times. This rearrangement joins TRBV20-1 to TRBJ2-3; D is undetermined. Trimming pared 1 base from V and 0 bases from J, leaving 14 bases between. Germline CDR1 DFQATT, CDR2 SNEGSKA (reference sequence). CDR3 length: 16 amino acids. Here the CDR3 DNA reads TGCAGTGCTAGAGCCACTGACGGAACAAGCACAGATACGCAGTATTTT. Amino acids: CSARATDGTSTDTQYF.

The sample holds many counts of this clonotype. V gene TRBV5-1 combines with J gene TRBJ2-5, with 7 bases aligning to TRBD1. This CDR3 has 13 amino acids. J was trimmed by 2 bases and V by 4 bases; bases with no gene match: 2. Germline CDR1 reads SGHRS; CDR2 reads YFSETQ. This chain's CDR3 is CASSGTDQETQYF. The DNA for the CDR3 is TGCGCCAGCAGCGGGACAGATCAAGAGACCCAGTACTTC.

This clonotype was seen more than once but under ten times. V gene TRBV28 combines with J gene TRBJ2-1; 13 positions match TRBD2. J gave up 0 bases and V 6 bases, and 11 bases lay outside the gene matches. The length of the CDR3 is 19 residues. The germline CDR1 and CDR2 sequences are MDHEN and SYDVKM. The chain's CDR3 is CASSRMGLAGKSSYNEQFF. The DNA of the CDR3 is TGTGCCAGCAGCAGAATGGGACTAGCGGGAAAGAGCTCCTACAATGAGCAGTTCTTC.

This clonotype has at least ten counts. V usage is TRBV29-1 and J usage is TRBJ2-2; D gene unclear. This CDR3 has 12 amino acids. Per the germline V gene, CDR1 is SQVTM and CDR2 is ANQGSEA. Trimming removed 7 bases at V and 5 bases at J, with 11 bases between. CDR3 sequence reads: CSAAVATGELFF. CDR3 DNA sequence: TGCAGCGCCGCCGTGGCAACCGGGGAGCTGTTTTTT.

The table lists this clonotype with many counts. V usage is TRBV7-9 and J usage is TRBJ2-7, with D tentatively TRBD2 (6 bases). The CDR3 is 13 amino acids. With 2 bases removed from V and 7 bases from J, the gap between germline ends came to 12 bases. Germline V CDR1 and CDR2: SEHNR, FQNEAQ (reference sequence). CDR3 amino acids: CASSLISGGEQYF. For the CDR3, the DNA is TGTGCCAGCAGCTTAATTTCCGGGGGAGAGCAGTACTTC.